Shown below are 26 T cell receptor beta chains from a single sample sequenced in a study of OX40 agonist ivuxolimab in advanced cancers. The table came from immunoSEQ multiplex PCR; TCRdb's copy has only in-frame clones and leaves some out. The sample has tens of thousands of clones; 70% to 90% are singletons. The input for sequencing was CD4+ or CD8+ T cells sorted from blood, taken in a trial of the OX40 agonist ivuxolimab. These receptors were obtained from an adult with an advanced solid tumor such as melanoma, head and neck, liver or kidney cancer.

The V gene is TRBV11-3, the J gene TRBJ2-7; 11 bases fit TRBD2. CDR3 size: 14 residues. The germline V gene encodes CDR1 SGHNT and CDR2 YENEEA. J lost 7 bases, V lost 5 bases, and 7 bases had no gene match. For the CDR3, the DNA is TGTGCCAGCAGCCGTCGACTAGCGGGAAGGGAGCAGTACTTC. Translation gives CASSRRLAGREQYF.

The chain couples TRBV6-1 to TRBJ1-2, with D hard to call. Germline lookup yields CDR1 MNHNS and CDR2 SASEGT. The CDR3 spans 12 residues. The V and J ends lost 8 bases and 2 bases respectively, with 9 bases between them. The CDR3 region has the DNA TGTGCCAGCGACCCCTGGAACTATGGCTACACCTTC. Its translation: CASDPWNYGYTF.

This chain uses TRBV11-2 with TRBJ1-2; D is unclear. This CDR3 comprises 14 residues. The germline CDR1 and CDR2 sequences are SGHAT and FQNNGV. The V end was cut by 6 bases, the J end by 6 bases, with 17 bases between. This CDR3 is CASSSPAENDGYTF. CDR3 coding DNA: TGTGCCAGCAGTAGTCCGGCGGAGAACGATGGCTACACCTTC.

This chain uses TRBV29-1 with TRBJ2-2; a weak D match, TRBD2 (5 bases). CDR3 length equals 14 residues. Germline CDR1 and CDR2: SQVTM and ANQGSEA. Trimming pared 5 bases from V and 4 bases from J, leaving 14 bases between. The CDR3 sequence: CSVLVGVGTGELFF. Here the CDR3 DNA reads TGCAGCGTTCTGGTGGGAGTGGGCACCGGGGAGCTGTTTTTT.

The V call is TRBV5-1, the J call TRBJ2-1, with D possibly TRBD1 on 6 matching bases. Looked up from germline, CDR1 is SGHRS and CDR2 is YFSETQ. The CDR3 length is 15 residues. V was trimmed by 0 bases and J by 1 base, leaving 8 bases between them. CDR3 coding DNA: TGCGCCAGCAGCTTGGTTGACAGGTCCTACAATGAGCAGTTCTTC. Protein: CASSLVDRSYNEQFF. Full variable domain (remainder filled in from reference TRBV5-1 and TRBJ2-1): KAGVTQTPRYLIKTRGQQVTLSCSPISGHRSVSWYQQTPGQGLQFLFEYFSETQRNKGNFPGRFSGRQFSNSRSEMNVSTLELGDSALYLCASSLVDRSYNEQFFGPGTRLTVL.

This sequence joins TRBV13 and TRBJ1-6; D gene uncertain. Germline V gene data show CDR1 as PRHDT and CDR2 as FYEKMQ (reference sequence). Trimming left V 5 bases short and J 14 bases short, with 13 bases between. The CDR3 is made up of 12 amino acids. The CDR3 here is CASSASISTLHF. The CDR3 DNA is TGTGCCAGCAGCGCCAGCATCAGTACCCTCCACTTT.

The rearrangement joins TRBV30 to TRBJ2-7; 7 bases map to TRBD1. Per the germline V gene, CDR1 is GTSNPN and CDR2 is SVGIG (reference sequence). CDR3 length: 13 residues. V shed 2 bases and J 7 bases; nucleotides not matched to a gene: 8. CDR3 nucleotide sequence: TGTGCCTGGAGTAGAGGACAGGACGGGGAGCAGTACTTC. Encoded protein: CAWSRGQDGEQYF. The full variable domain, its missing parts supplied by reference TRBV30 and TRBJ2-7, is SQTIHQWPATLVQPVGSPLSLECTVEGTSNPNLYWYRQAAGRGLQLLFYSVGIGQISSEVPQNLSASRPQDRQFILSSKKLLLSDSGFYLCAWSRGQDGEQYFGPGTRLTVT.

This chain uses TRBV6-5 with TRBJ2-1; D might be TRBD2 (5 bases). V shed 8 bases and J shed 0 bases, with 11 bases lying between them. Germline CDR1 and CDR2: MNHEY and SVGAGI. The CDR3 has 14 residues. The CDR3 DNA reads TGTGCCAGCGGAACGGGGTCCTCCTACAATGAGCAGTTCTTC. Translated: CASGTGSSYNEQFF.

V gene TRBV5-5 combines with J gene TRBJ2-7; no clear D gene. The V gene lost 4 bases and the J gene lost 0 bases, with 5 bases spanning the gap. Germline CDR1 is SGHKS and CDR2 is YYEKEE (reference sequence). The CDR3 spans 12 residues. The CDR3 nucleotides read TGTGCCAGCAGCCAGAGCTCCTACGAGCAGTACTTC. The encoded protein is CASSQSSYEQYF.

The J gene is TRBJ1-1, the V gene TRBV9; D is possibly TRBD1 (6 bases). The CDR3 length is 14 residues. Germline V gene lookup returns CDR1 SGDLS and CDR2 YYNGEE. Trimming left V 4 bases short and J 3 bases short, with 13 bases between. DNA for the CDR3: TGTGCCAGCAGCACACAGGGCGAGCACACTGAAGCTTTCTTT. Translated, it gives CASSTQGEHTEAFF.

This clone occurred a few times. The CDR3 here is CASSRGGEQYF. The CDR3 bases are TGTGCCAGCAGTCGCGGGGGCGAGCAGTACTTC. The chain combines TRBV27 with TRBJ2-7; 7 bases map to TRBD2. The CDR3 contains 11 residues. Germline CDR1 is MNHEY and CDR2 is SMNVEV (reference sequence). The trim removed 5 bases at V and 6 bases at J, leaving 1 base unmatched.

The gene calls are TRBV6-5 and TRBJ1-1, with 9 positions matching TRBD1. Germline assignment: CDR1 MNHEY and CDR2 SVGAGI. V lost 4 bases to trimming and J lost 1 base; unmatched junction nucleotides: 4. The CDR3 spans 15 residues. DNA of the CDR3: TGTGCCAGCAGTTCCCAGGGACAGGGGAACACTGAAGCTTTCTTT. Encoded protein: CASSSQGQGNTEAFF.

This chain uses TRBV9 with TRBJ1-1; 9 positions agree with TRBD1. After removal of 4 bases from V and 3 bases from J, the junction contained 7 bases not matched to a gene. The CDR3 is 15 amino acids. The V gene's germline CDR1 is SGDLS and CDR2 YYNGEE. This CDR3 reads CASSLWDREDTEAFF. CDR3 bases: TGTGCCAGCAGCCTTTGGGACAGGGAGGACACTGAAGCTTTCTTT.

This clone was detected once. V gene TRBV30 combines with J gene TRBJ1-2; 8 bases align to TRBD1. The V gene's germline CDR1 is GTSNPN and CDR2 SVGIG (reference sequence). V lost 2 bases and J lost 8; bases outside the gene matches: 10. The CDR3 loop spans 14 amino acids. CDR3 region: CAWSSAPGTGGYTF. CDR3 coding DNA: TGTGCCTGGAGTTCAGCGCCCGGGACAGGAGGCTACACCTTC.

This rearrangement joins TRBV28 to TRBJ2-1, with no clear D. Trimming stripped 10 bases from V and 3 bases from J, with 13 bases between. Per the germline V gene, CDR1 is MDHEN and CDR2 is SYDVKM. The length of the CDR3 is 13 residues. The CDR3 sequence is CAIRPPLYNEQFF. DNA for the CDR3: TGTGCCATAAGGCCCCCCCTCTACAATGAGCAGTTCTTC.

The genes are TRBV10-2 and TRBJ1-1, with D unresolved. CDR1 is WSHSY and CDR2 is SAAADI in the germline V gene. This CDR3 spans 13 amino acids. The V and J ends lost 6 bases and 1 base respectively, with 9 bases between them. Here the CDR3 reads CASRREGNTEAFF. Here the CDR3 DNA reads TGCGCCAGCAGACGAGAGGGGAACACTGAAGCTTTCTTT.

V and J are TRBV14 and TRBJ1-1; D is unresolved. Trimming took off 0 bases at V and 2 bases at J, with 13 bases between the two ends. This CDR3 contains 16 residues. From germline, CDR1 is SGHDN and CDR2 FVKESK. CDR3 protein: CASSQDLGAYNTEAFF. The DNA for the CDR3 is TGTGCCAGCAGCCAAGATCTGGGAGCCTATAACACTGAAGCTTTCTTT.

The chain employs TRBV11-3 and TRBJ1-1; D remains unclear. The V end lost 3 bases, the J end lost 11 bases, and 16 bases lay between the germline ends. CDR1 and CDR2 from the germline V gene are SGHNT and YENEEA. The CDR3 loop spans 13 amino acids. The CDR3 DNA follows: TGTGCCAGCAGCTTTGGCCAGGACCCCAGGGCTTTCTTT. Protein sequence: CASSFGQDPRAFF.

V is TRBV7-8 and J is TRBJ1-4, with D tentatively TRBD1 (5 bases). Trimming pared 0 bases from V and 4 bases from J, leaving 27 bases between. There are 21 residues in the CDR3. Looked up from germline, CDR1 is SGHVS and CDR2 is FQNEAQ. This chain's CDR3 is CASSLAPTTWGFGGFNEKLFF. The CDR3 coding sequence is TGTGCCAGCAGCTTAGCGCCAACCACCTGGGGGTTTGGAGGCTTTAATGAAAAACTGTTTTTT. Variable domain in full (rest from reference TRBV7-8 and TRBJ1-4): GAGVSQSPRYKVAKRGQDVALRCDPISGHVSLFWYQQALGQGPEFLTYFQNEAQLDKSGLPSDRFFAERPEGSVSTLKIQRTQQEDSAVYLCASSLAPTTWGFGGFNEKLFFGSGTQLSVL.

The chain couples TRBV7-8 to TRBJ1-1; D gene uncertain. Deletions cut 1 base from V and 0 bases from J, with 9 bases between. Germline V gives CDR1 SGHVS, CDR2 FQNEAQ. The CDR3 sequence is 15 residues long. CDR3 DNA: TGTGCCAGCAGCTTAGACCCTCTCATGAACACTGAAGCTTTCTTT. This translates into CASSLDPLMNTEAFF.

The V and J genes are TRBV27 and TRBJ2-3; D gene ambiguous. Germline CDR1 and CDR2: MNHEY and SMNVEV (reference sequence). The ends were cut back, 3 bases at V and 2 bases at J, with 12 bases in the middle. The CDR3 has 15 residues. The CDR3 coding sequence is TGTGCCAGCAGTTTTGTAGGGTACTCCACAGATACGCAGTATTTT. It translates to CASSFVGYSTDTQYF.

This rearrangement joins TRBV18 to TRBJ1-1; weak D call: TRBD1 (6 bases). CDR3 length: 13 residues. Germline V lookup: CDR1 KGHSH, CDR2 LQKENI. Trimming took 3 bases from V and 6 from J, leaving 11 bases between them. The CDR3 DNA reads as TGTGCCAGCTCACCGCAGGGGTACCCTGAAGCTTTCTTT. This translates into CASSPQGYPEAFF.

The chain joins TRBV19 to TRBJ1-5, with TRBD1 matching over 8 bases. This CDR3 comprises 18 residues. The V segment lost 6 bases and the J segment 0 bases; nucleotides outside the gene matches: 13. Germline V CDR1 and CDR2: LNHDA, SQIVND (reference sequence). The CDR3 nucleotides read TGTGCCAGTAGAACTTCGGGACAGGCGAGCTATAGCAATCAGCCCCAGCATTTT. Amino acid sequence: CASRTSGQASYSNQPQHF.

The V and J genes are TRBV6-5 and TRBJ1-6, with unresolved D. Germline-derived CDR1 and CDR2 are MNHEY and SVGAGI. V shed 2 bases and J shed 10 bases, with 15 bases lying between them. The CDR3 length is 15 residues. The CDR3: CASSYGHKPTSPLHF. The CDR3 DNA reads as TGTGCCAGCAGTTACGGGCACAAACCAACCTCACCCCTCCACTTT.

This chain uses TRBV13 with TRBJ1-3; D is undetermined. V lost 4 bases, J lost 0 bases, and 10 bases lay in between. Germline CDR1 and CDR2: PRHDT and FYEKMQ (reference sequence). This CDR3 contains 15 residues. For the CDR3, the DNA is TGTGCCAGCAGCTCCCCCACATCCTCTGGAAACACCATATATTTT. Translation gives CASSSPTSSGNTIYF.

The chain combines TRBV4-1 with TRBJ2-5, with D maybe TRBD1 (5 bases). The CDR3 contains 15 residues. Germline CDR1 and CDR2: MGHRA and YSYEKL. Trimming left V 0 bases short and J 2 bases short, with 10 bases between. CDR3 sequence: CASSQEMTEQETQYF. For the CDR3, the DNA is TGCGCCAGCAGCCAAGAGATGACAGAACAAGAGACCCAGTACTTC.